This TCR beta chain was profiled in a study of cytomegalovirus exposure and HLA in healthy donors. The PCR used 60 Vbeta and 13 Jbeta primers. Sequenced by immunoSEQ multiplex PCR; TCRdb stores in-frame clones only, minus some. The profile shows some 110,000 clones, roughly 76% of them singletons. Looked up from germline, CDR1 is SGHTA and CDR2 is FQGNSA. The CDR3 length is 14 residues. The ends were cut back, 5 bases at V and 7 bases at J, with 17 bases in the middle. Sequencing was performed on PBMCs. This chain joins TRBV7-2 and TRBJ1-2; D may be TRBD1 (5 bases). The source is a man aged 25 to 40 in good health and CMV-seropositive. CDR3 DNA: TGTGCCAGCAGCGTACGTCAAAAGACAGCTGGCTACACCTTC. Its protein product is CASSVRQKTAGYTF.